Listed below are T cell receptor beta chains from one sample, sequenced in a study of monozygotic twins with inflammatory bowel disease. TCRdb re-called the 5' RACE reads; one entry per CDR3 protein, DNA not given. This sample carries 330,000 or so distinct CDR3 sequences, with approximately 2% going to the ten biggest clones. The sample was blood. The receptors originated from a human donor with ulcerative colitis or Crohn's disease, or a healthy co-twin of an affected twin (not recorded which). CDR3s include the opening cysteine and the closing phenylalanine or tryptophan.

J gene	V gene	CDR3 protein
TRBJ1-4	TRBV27	CASSLRRTTNEKLFF
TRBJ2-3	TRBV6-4	CASSDSARGAPDTQYF
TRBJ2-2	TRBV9	CASSTTPAGELFF
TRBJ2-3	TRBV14	CASSVGGTDTQYF
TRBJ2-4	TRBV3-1	CASSQDKNIQYF
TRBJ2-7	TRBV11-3	CASSLGGRGTYEQYF
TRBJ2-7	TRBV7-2	CASSLHRGGEQYF
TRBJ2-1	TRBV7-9	CASSLASGGGEQFF
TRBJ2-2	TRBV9	CASSVESWGTGELFF
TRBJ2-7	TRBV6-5	CASSYSAGDSYEQYF
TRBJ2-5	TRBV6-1	CASSSRDRGRVETQYF
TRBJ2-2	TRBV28	CASSYLKGAGTSNTGELFF
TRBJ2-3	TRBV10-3	CAISDGISTDTQYF
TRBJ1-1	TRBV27	CASSLKDSQNTEAFF
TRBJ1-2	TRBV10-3	CAISGRQGVALNYGYTF
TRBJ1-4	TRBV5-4	CASSPGTPKNEKLFF
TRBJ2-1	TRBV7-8	CASSWTSGWGEQFF
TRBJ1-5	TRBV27	CASSFSGGRGQPQHF
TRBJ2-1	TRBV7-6	CASSPTGLASYNEQFF
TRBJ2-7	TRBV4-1	CASSQGQAFPRQYF
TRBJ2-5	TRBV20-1	CSARDRPTSGAYQETQYF
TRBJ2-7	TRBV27	CASSPDGTETYEQYF
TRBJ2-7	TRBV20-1	CSARDGGGRISYEQYF
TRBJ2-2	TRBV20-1	CSAKASAGGSGELFF
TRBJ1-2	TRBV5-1	CASSANTGGGYTF
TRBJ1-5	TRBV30	CAWSEGQGSNQPQHF
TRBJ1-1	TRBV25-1	CASSDPDRRDTEAFF
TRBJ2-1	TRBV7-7	CASSLVGSGPNEQFF
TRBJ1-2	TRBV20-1	CSARDSKTGDYGYTF
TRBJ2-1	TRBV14	CASSPRSGPVNEQFF
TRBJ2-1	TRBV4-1	CASSQDRRVYEQFF
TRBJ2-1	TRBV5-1	CASSLGDSLGEQFF
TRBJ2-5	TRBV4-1	CASSHPDSQETQYF
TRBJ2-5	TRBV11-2	CASSLEAWRTQYF
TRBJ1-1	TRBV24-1	CATSEGTGEAFF
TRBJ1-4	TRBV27	CASSSQATNEKLFF
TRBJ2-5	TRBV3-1	CASSHPRETQYF
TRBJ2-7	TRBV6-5	CATEAGPEQYF
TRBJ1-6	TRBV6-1	CASRRGFGSYNSPLHF
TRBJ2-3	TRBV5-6	CASSIYSTDTQYF
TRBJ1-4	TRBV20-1	CSARELAGDEKLFF
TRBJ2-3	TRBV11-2	CASSQRGKTSGNTDTQYF
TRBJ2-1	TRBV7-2	CASSPSGGPRREQFF
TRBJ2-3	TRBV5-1	CASSSGTQRGEDTQYF
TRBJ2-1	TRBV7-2	CASSLEGIPYNEQFF
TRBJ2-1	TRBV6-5	CASSYELANYNEQFF
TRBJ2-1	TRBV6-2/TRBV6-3	CASTPQAGKQFF
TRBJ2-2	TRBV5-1	CASSEKIGELFF
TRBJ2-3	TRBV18	CASSPRDQRGSTDTQYF
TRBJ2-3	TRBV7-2	CASSRYGRGIDTQYF
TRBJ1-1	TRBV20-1	CRSGTGHTEAFF
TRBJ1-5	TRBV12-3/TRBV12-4	CASSKGPQDWDQPQHF
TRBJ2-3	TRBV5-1	CASSLTGTGTDTQYF
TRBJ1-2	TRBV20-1	CSASSDRAYGYTF
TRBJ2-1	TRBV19	CASSNRGGDNEQFF